The 30 T cell receptor beta chains reported below all come from one sample, sequenced in a study of CD8+ T cells in alopecia areata (dated by TCRdb to between 2018 and 2020). Receptors were amplified or captured by the immunoSEQ multiplex PCR assay. RNA was extracted from all samples and reverse transcribed into cDNA as template for TCR sequencing. TCRdb provides this immuneACCESS table in a form limited to in-frame rearrangements. Some clones are lacking; in checked studies, under half of them reflect an unresolved V gene, and why the rest are absent is not known. This sample lists around 200,000 clones; around three fifths were detected once. Around 4.2% of the sample comes from the top ten. The time point label, read with the paper, signifies: around 29 days on oral tofacitinib. The treatment or condition label of this sample denotes: oral pan-JAK inhibitor, 5-10 mg twice daily. The sample here was CD4+ T cells sorted from blood, taken at week 4, from a patient treated with tofacitinib. The receptors here all came from a human donor with alopecia areata.

The chain couples TRBV25-1 to TRBJ2-5; D is perhaps TRBD2 (6 bases). V lost 7 bases, J lost 5 bases, and 8 bases lay in between. Germline lookup yields CDR1 MGHDK and CDR2 SYGVNS. The CDR3 loop spans 11 amino acids. CDR3 sequence: CASTGEETQYF. Here the CDR3 DNA reads TGTGCCAGCACGGGGGAGGAGACCCAGTACTTC. The full variable domain, its missing parts supplied by reference TRBV25-1 and TRBJ2-5, is EADIYQTPRYLVIGTGKKITLECSQTMGHDKMYWYQQDPGMELHLIHYSYGVNSTEKGDLSSESTVSRIRTEHFPLTLESARPSHTSQYLCASTGEETQYFGPGTRLLVL.

This clone is a singleton in its sample. The chain is built from TRBV7-2 and TRBJ2-7; weak D call: TRBD2 (6 bases). Germline-derived CDR1 and CDR2 are SGHTA and FQGNSA. Deletions cut 0 bases from V and 0 bases from J, with 12 bases between. CDR3 length: 16 amino acids. CDR3 sequence reads: CASSLAAGFSSYEQYF. Written as DNA, the CDR3 is TGTGCCAGCAGCTTAGCGGCGGGGTTCAGCTCCTACGAGCAGTACTTC.

This clone was seen more than once but under ten times. V and J are TRBV7-6 and TRBJ2-6; 9 bases agree with TRBD1. J was trimmed by 4 bases and V by 5 bases; bases with no gene match: 6. Germline CDR1 and CDR2: SGHVS and FNYEAQ. The CDR3 is 16 amino acids. The CDR3 DNA reads TGTGCCAGCAGCCCGAGGACAGGGGTCGGGGCCAACGTCCTGACTTTC. Translation gives CASSPRTGVGANVLTF. Variable domain in full (rest from reference TRBV7-6 and TRBJ2-6): GAGVSQSPRYKVTKRGQDVALRCDPISGHVSLYWYRQALGQGPEFLTYFNYEAQQDKSGLPNDRFSAERPEGSISTLTIQRTEQRDSAMYRCASSPRTGVGANVLTFGAGSRLTVL.

There are a few counts of this clone. This sequence joins TRBV10-3 and TRBJ2-2; D remains unclear. CDR1 is ENHRY, CDR2 SYGVKD, per germline. Between the trimmed V and J ends, which lost 6 bases and 2 bases, there was a span of 10 bases. The CDR3 length is 14 residues. CDR3 loop: CAIRSGLNTGELFF. CDR3 nucleotides: TGTGCCATCAGAAGTGGCTTAAACACCGGGGAGCTGTTTTTT.

CDR3 loop: CASSLGPQGAQYF. The CDR3 DNA reads as TGTGCCAGCAGCTTAGGGCCCCAGGGGGCCCAGTACTTC. The chain is built from TRBV11-2 and TRBJ2-5; 7 bases match TRBD1. CDR1 and CDR2 from the germline V gene are SGHAT and FQNNGV. J gave up 9 bases and V 1 base, and 5 bases lay outside the gene matches. The CDR3 contains 13 residues.

The chain couples TRBV29-1 to TRBJ1-1; D is unclear. The CDR3 has 12 residues. V lost 3 bases and J lost 6, with 11 bases in between. Germline CDR1 reads SQVTM; CDR2 reads ANQGSEA. The CDR3 region is CSVEAMGAEAFF. For the CDR3, the DNA is TGCAGCGTTGAGGCAATGGGTGCTGAAGCTTTCTTT.

This clone was seen once. The CDR3 DNA sequence: TGTGCCAGCAGTGAAATTGGTGGTTATCAGCCCCAGCATTTT. Its protein product is CASSEIGGYQPQHF. This chain links TRBV2 with TRBJ1-5; D not certain. The CDR3 covers 14 residues. Germline V gene sequence: CDR1 SNHLY, CDR2 FYNNEI. Trimming cost V 2 bases and J 5 bases, with 10 bases left between them.

V is TRBV30 and J is TRBJ2-7, with TRBD1 matching 9 bases. Germline lookup yields CDR1 GTSNPN and CDR2 SVGIG (reference sequence). J gave up 2 bases and V 2 bases, and 7 bases lay outside the gene matches. This CDR3 contains 15 residues. DNA for the CDR3: TGTGCCTGGAGTTCCCGGGACAGGGCCCCCTACGAGCAGTACTTC. Amino acid sequence: CAWSSRDRAPYEQYF. The full variable domain, in which reference TRBV30 and TRBJ2-7 provide the parts outside the CDR3, is SQTIHQWPATLVQPVGSPLSLECTVEGTSNPNLYWYRQAAGRGLQLLFYSVGIGQISSEVPQNLSASRPQDRQFILSSKKLLLSDSGFYLCAWSSRDRAPYEQYFGPGTRLTVT.

The CDR3 bases are TGTGCCAGCAGCCAAGATGGACAGACATATGGCTACACCTTC. This gives the protein CASSQDGQTYGYTF. This chain joins TRBV4-2 and TRBJ1-2; possible D gene TRBD1, 6 bases. Germline assignment: CDR1 LGHNA and CDR2 YNFKEQ. V dropped 0 bases and J dropped 5 bases, with 10 bases sitting between them. This CDR3 spans 14 amino acids.

V is TRBV19 and J is TRBJ1-4, with a weak D call TRBD1 (5 bases). V was pared by 8 bases and J by 8 bases, with 18 bases between. Germline-derived CDR1 and CDR2 are LNHDA and SQIVND (reference sequence). CDR3 length: 14 residues. The CDR3 region is CASGSGQAGEKLFF. In nucleotides, the CDR3 is TGTGCCAGTGGATCAGGGCAGGCGGGCGAAAAACTGTTTTTT.

This clone was recorded a few times. The V gene is TRBV9, the J gene TRBJ1-1; the D is unclear. This CDR3 is built from 15 residues. Germline CDR1 reads SGDLS; CDR2 reads YYNGEE. V lost 1 base and J lost 7, with 17 bases in between. CDR3 coding DNA: TGTGCCAGCAGCGTATTGAGAGGCCCCCCAGGTGAAGCTTTCTTT. It translates to CASSVLRGPPGEAFF. Complete variable domain (other parts from reference TRBV9 and TRBJ1-1): DSGVTQTPKHLITATGQRVTLRCSPRSGDLSVYWYQQSLDQGLQFLIQYYNGEERAKGNILERFSAQQFPDLHSELNLSSLELGDSALYFCASSVLRGPPGEAFFGQGTRLTVV.

This chain connects TRBV29-1 to TRBJ2-3; no clear D. The V end lost 7 bases, the J end lost 11 bases, and 13 bases lay between the germline ends. The length of the CDR3 is 10 residues. Germline-derived CDR1 and CDR2 are SQVTM and ANQGSEA. In DNA, the CDR3 is TGCAGCGCCGGTGAATTCCAGCAGTATTTT. This translates into CSAGEFQQYF.

V usage is TRBV7-9 and J usage is TRBJ1-1; TRBD1 is a possible D gene (5 bases). The CDR3 is 15 residues long. Trimming took 5 bases from V and 1 from J, leaving 14 bases between them. Germline V gene data show CDR1 as SEHNR and CDR2 as FQNEAQ (reference sequence). Here the CDR3 reads CASSLIGGTNTEAFF. CDR3 sequence (DNA): TGTGCCAGCAGCCTAATTGGCGGGACGAACACTGAAGCTTTCTTT.

The chain is built from TRBV14 and TRBJ2-7, with 8 nucleotides matching TRBD1. Germline V gene lookup returns CDR1 SGHDN and CDR2 FVKESK. CDR3 length equals 14 residues. V lost 4 bases and J lost 6; bases outside the gene matches: 8. The CDR3 DNA reads as TGTGCCAGCAGCCCGCAGGGGGCGGGGTCCGAGCAGTACTTC. This encodes CASSPQGAGSEQYF.

This rearrangement joins TRBV14 to TRBJ2-5; D is undetermined. Trimming pared 1 base from V and 5 bases from J, leaving 11 bases between. This CDR3 spans 14 amino acids. CDR1 and CDR2 from the germline V gene are SGHDN and FVKESK. The CDR3: CASSQALVAETQYF. The DNA for the CDR3 is TGTGCCAGCAGCCAAGCCCTAGTCGCGGAGACCCAGTACTTC.

This clone was found a few times. The chain has TRBV9 and TRBJ2-3; maybe TRBD2 (7 bases). V was cut by 5 bases and J by 4 bases, with 14 bases left in between. The CDR3 loop spans 14 amino acids. Germline CDR1 and CDR2: SGDLS and YYNGEE. This CDR3 is CASSGWGGADTQYF. For the CDR3, the DNA is TGTGCCAGCAGTGGATGGGGGGGCGCAGATACGCAGTATTTT. Full variable domain (missing parts from reference TRBV9 and TRBJ2-3): DSGVTQTPKHLITATGQRVTLRCSPRSGDLSVYWYQQSLDQGLQFLIQYYNGEERAKGNILERFSAQQFPDLHSELNLSSLELGDSALYFCASSGWGGADTQYFGPGTRLTVL.

This clone was counted between two and nine times. The V and J genes are TRBV7-8 and TRBJ2-7; D might be TRBD1 or TRBD2, each matching 5 bases. V gave up 4 bases and J gave up 4 bases, with 20 bases separating them. Germline assignment: CDR1 SGHVS and CDR2 FQNEAQ. The CDR3 is made up of 16 amino acids. Written as DNA, the CDR3 is TGTGCCAGCAGCTCGGACCCCGGGACCGTCGGGTACGAGCAGTACTTC. This sequence encodes CASSSDPGTVGYEQYF.

This chain joins TRBV19 and TRBJ1-2; D is unresolved. Germline assignment: CDR1 LNHDA and CDR2 SQIVND (reference sequence). This CDR3 comprises 13 residues. V was shortened by 4 bases and J by 0 bases, with 6 bases between the two germline ends. The CDR3, as DNA: TGTGCCAGTAGTAGGGGAGCTAACTATGGCTACACCTTC. Protein: CASSRGANYGYTF.

The sample holds a few counts of this clone. The chain recombines TRBV15 with TRBJ1-4; TRBD1 aligns across 9 bases. The CDR3 is 15 amino acids. J gave up 8 bases and V 2 bases, and 6 bases lay outside the gene matches. Per the germline V gene, CDR1 is LNHNV and CDR2 is YYDKDF (reference sequence). The CDR3 coding sequence is TGTGCCACCAGCAGAAGGACAGGGGAAAACGAAAAACTGTTTTTT. Its protein product is CATSRRTGENEKLFF.

This clone was recorded only once. This chain joins TRBV7-2 and TRBJ1-4, with D possibly being TRBD1 (6 bases). The germline gives CDR1 SGHTA, CDR2 FQGNSA. V was trimmed by 0 bases and J by 0 bases, leaving 11 bases between them. CDR3 length equals 17 residues. This CDR3 is CASSLAVGTTTNEKLFF. The CDR3 DNA reads as TGTGCCAGCAGCTTAGCGGTGGGGACAACAACTAATGAAAAACTGTTTTTT.

This rearrangement joins TRBV23-1 to TRBJ1-2; D uncertain. TRBV23-1 belongs to the ORF category, with a function that is uncertain. The ends were cut back, 0 bases at V and 3 bases at J, with 8 bases in the middle. There are 14 residues in the CDR3. The CDR3: CASSQSILDYGYTF. The CDR3 coding sequence is TGCGCCAGCAGTCAATCGATCCTGGACTATGGCTACACCTTC.

This clone was seen a few times. The chain's CDR3 is CASSPQGRETQYF. In DNA, the CDR3 is TGTGCCAGCAGCCCACAGGGTCGGGAGACCCAGTACTTC. The genes are TRBV5-6 and TRBJ2-5, with TRBD1 as a possible D gene (6 bases). The CDR3 length is 13 residues. Germline-derived CDR1 and CDR2 are SGHDT and YYEEEE. The V gene lost 4 bases and the J gene lost 5 bases, with 12 bases spanning the gap.

This clone has only a few counts. The chain couples TRBV5-6 to TRBJ1-1; D is perhaps TRBD1 (5 bases). Trimming pared 1 base from V and 1 base from J, leaving 8 bases between. The CDR3 sequence is 14 residues long. Germline V gives CDR1 SGHDT, CDR2 YYEEEE. The CDR3 reads CASSLKGPNTEAFF. The CDR3, as DNA: TGTGCCAGCAGCTTGAAGGGACCGAACACTGAAGCTTTCTTT.

This clone was observed a handful of times. CDR3 in DNA: TGTGCCAGCAGTGAGGCAGGAAGTTACTATGGCTACACCTTC. The encoded protein is CASSEAGSYYGYTF. This chain connects TRBV2 to TRBJ1-2; D not resolved. Germline V gene lookup returns CDR1 SNHLY and CDR2 FYNNEI. The CDR3 spans 14 residues. V lost 3 bases and J 3 bases, leaving 11 bases between the germline ends.

This rearrangement joins TRBV29-1 to TRBJ2-3, with a tentative D call TRBD2 (7 bases). The CDR3 length is 15 residues. V lost 3 bases and J lost 0, with 13 bases in between. Germline V gene data show CDR1 as SQVTM and CDR2 as ANQGSEA. CDR3 bases: TGCAGCGTTGACCCCGGGGGGCAGAGCACAGATACGCAGTATTTT. It yields the protein CSVDPGGQSTDTQYF.

The chain employs TRBV19 and TRBJ1-2; no clear D gene. CDR1 is LNHDA, CDR2 SQIVND, per germline (reference sequence). The CDR3 runs 12 residues. With 4 bases removed from V and 7 bases from J, the gap between germline ends came to 10 bases. The CDR3 loop reads CASSKSVFGYTF. Here the CDR3 DNA reads TGTGCCAGTAGTAAATCGGTGTTTGGCTACACCTTC.

This chain uses TRBV29-1 with TRBJ2-7; 12 bases are shared with TRBD1. This CDR3 spans 15 amino acids. Losses at the gene ends were 3 bases for V and 5 bases for J; bases not matched to a gene: 8. Germline V lookup: CDR1 SQVTM, CDR2 ANQGSEA. The CDR3 sequence is CSVESRDRGLNEQYF. The CDR3 coding sequence is TGCAGCGTTGAGAGTCGGGACAGGGGGCTTAACGAGCAGTACTTC.

The rearrangement links TRBV13 to TRBJ2-4; D not resolved. This CDR3 is 14 amino acids long. The V end lost 7 bases, the J end lost 0 bases, and 10 bases lay between the germline ends. Germline V lookup: CDR1 PRHDT, CDR2 FYEKMQ (reference sequence). CDR3 nucleotides: TGTGCCAGCAACCGCTGGCTAGCCAAAAACATTCAGTACTTC. It is translated as CASNRWLAKNIQYF.

The rearrangement joins TRBV11-3 to TRBJ2-5, with 7 bases lining up with TRBD1. The CDR3 contains 13 residues. V gave up 3 bases and J gave up 5 bases; unmatched junction bases: 3. Germline CDR1 and CDR2: SGHNT and YENEEA. The DNA of the CDR3 is TGTGCCAGCAGCTTTTCAGGGGGTGAGACCCAGTACTTC. Translation gives CASSFSGGETQYF.

CDR3 DNA: TGTGCCAGCAGTTCACAGGGTTGGGAGCAGTACTTC. Translated, it gives CASSSQGWEQYF. V usage is TRBV7-9 and J usage is TRBJ2-7; maybe TRBD1 (6 bases). Trimming pared 6 bases from V and 7 bases from J, leaving 13 bases between. This CDR3 comprises 12 residues. The germline gives CDR1 SEHNR, CDR2 FQNEAQ (reference sequence). Combining the CDR3 with reference TRBV7-9 and TRBJ2-7 gives the whole variable domain DTGVSQNPRHKITKRGQNVTFRCDPISEHNRLYWYRQTLGQGPEFLTYFQNEAQLEKSRLLSDRFSAERPKGSFSTLEIQRTEQGDSAMYLCASSSQGWEQYFGPGTRLTVT.